This T cell receptor (beta chain) was identified during a study of CD8+CD57+ T cells in acquired aplastic anemia. Study-level background: The DNA of sorted CD4+ and CD8+ cells averaged 3.2 ug.

Patients picked for sequencing had shown CD8+CD57+ cell expansion detected by flow cytometry. Patients, without exception, had severe acquired aplastic anemia. Trimming at V came to 5 bases and at J to 7 bases, leaving 7 bases not matched to a gene. Germline V gene sequence: CDR1 MNHNS, CDR2 SASEGT. The CDR3 covers 14 residues. Profiling of TCR beta VDJ combinations and CDR3 sequences used genomic DNA as template. In TCRdb, the reads were re-called with MiXCR into one record per CDR3 protein. The sample lists roughly 500,000 distinct CDR3 sequences, approximately 32% occurring once. Study results and limitations: Statistical testing detected no significant gap in CD8+ Simpson's diversity between patients and controls. Patients and controls turned out to have more than 25 CD8+ CDR3 sequences in common.

On this clonotype itself: Its antigen remains unidentified.

The specimen sequenced was sorted CD4+, CD8+, or CD8+CD57+ T cells (not recorded which) from PBMCs. The J gene is TRBJ1-5, the V gene TRBV6-1; 8 nucleotides match TRBD1. The sequence derives from a human donor with aplastic anemia. The CDR3 here is CASSLEDRAQPQHF. Written as DNA, the CDR3 is TGTGCCAGCAGTCTAGAGGACAGGGCCCAGCCCCAGCATTTT.